The rows below give T cell receptor beta chains drawn from one sample of a study of graft-versus-host responses after intestinal transplantation. The assay was immunoSEQ multiplex PCR, and TCRdb's table has in-frame clones only and misses some. The sample has roughly 93,000 clones, about 93% seen once. For these receptors, no antigen is known. The sequenced sample was unstimulated CD8+ T cells sorted from spleen or lymph node cells, obtained before intestinal transplant. The receptors stem from a human donor who received an intestinal transplant. Both conserved end residues are part of each CDR3. Expanded clones get a size class; other rows say once, few or many, or leave the size out.

v_gene: TRBV30
abundance: .
CDR3aa: CAWSVSGSTEAFF

v_gene: TRBV27
abundance: once
CDR3aa: CASSWGGPNQPQHF

v_gene: TRBV27
abundance: few
CDR3aa: CASSSPDQPQHF

v_gene: TRBV7-8
abundance: .
CDR3aa: CASSLTGRGYGYTF

v_gene: TRBV4-3
abundance: .
CDR3aa: CASSQGLLTGQAVPYGYTF

v_gene: TRBV5-6
abundance: once
CDR3aa: CASAGGNYGYTF

v_gene: TRBV7-8
abundance: .
CDR3aa: CASSDDPEQDTDIQYF

v_gene: TRBV5-6
abundance: .
CDR3aa: CASSLIQEGDGGYTF

v_gene: TRBV7-6
abundance: .
CDR3aa: CASSLTSSGFNEQFF

v_gene: TRBV5-4
abundance: .
CDR3aa: CASSRGQGDSSYEQYF

v_gene: TRBV13
abundance: .
CDR3aa: CASPPPRTSGGGEQFF

v_gene: TRBV7-9
abundance: once
CDR3aa: CASSPVGEETQYF

v_gene: TRBV27
abundance: .
CDR3aa: CASSLHSSYNSPLHF

v_gene: TRBV4-1
abundance: .
CDR3aa: CASSQEGRNNSPLHF

v_gene: TRBV28
abundance: .
CDR3aa: CASSPDSGQPQHF

v_gene: TRBV14
abundance: .
CDR3aa: CASSQPSGRYYNEQFF

v_gene: TRBV27
abundance: .
CDR3aa: CASSLTGGYTGELFF

v_gene: TRBV6-1
abundance: .
CDR3aa: CASGGQPPRRKQFF

v_gene: TRBV29-1
abundance: .
CDR3aa: CSVEPWTSGSSYEQYF

v_gene: TRBV4-1
abundance: .
CDR3aa: CASSQVLTGGRAEAFF

v_gene: TRBV19
abundance: .
CDR3aa: CASSASSGTRAYEQYF

v_gene: TRBV2
abundance: .
CDR3aa: CASSEIWTGTSSPLHF

v_gene: TRBV9
abundance: .
CDR3aa: CASSVAPVTYEQYF

v_gene: TRBV7-9
abundance: once
CDR3aa: CASSLLIAAVETQYF

v_gene: TRBV7-6
abundance: .
CDR3aa: CASSVGIRGTTEAFF

v_gene: TRBV19
abundance: once
CDR3aa: CASSIDLYEQYF

v_gene: TRBV6-4
abundance: .
CDR3aa: CASSLNLKYF

v_gene: TRBV27
abundance: .
CDR3aa: CASSPGTSSYEQYF

v_gene: TRBV9
abundance: .
CDR3aa: CASSPDRVNEQFF

v_gene: TRBV9
abundance: .
CDR3aa: CASSVAEGGDNYGYTF

v_gene: TRBV27
abundance: .
CDR3aa: CASSGTGFSYEQYF

v_gene: TRBV4-1
abundance: .
CDR3aa: CASRQTLTNVLTF

v_gene: TRBV27
abundance: few
CDR3aa: CASSSTLMRAQHF

v_gene: TRBV5-6
abundance: .
CDR3aa: CASSQLGTSGFSSYNEQFF

v_gene: TRBV4-2
abundance: .
CDR3aa: CASSLIAGESYEQYF

v_gene: TRBV5-3
abundance: .
CDR3aa: CARSPGLAGVLDTQYF

v_gene: TRBV27
abundance: .
CDR3aa: CASSLVAGEVHEQYF

v_gene: TRBV7-9
abundance: .
CDR3aa: CASSSRLAGDIHNEQFF

v_gene: TRBV9
abundance: once
CDR3aa: CASSLRTEEDEQYF

v_gene: TRBV6-1
abundance: .
CDR3aa: CASSEDEDGANYGYTF

v_gene: TRBV10-1
abundance: few
CDR3aa: CASSEAGTAGNTIYF